This TCR beta chain was retrieved from a study of a mutant IDH1 vaccine in newly diagnosed glioma. General study findings and limits: In about 93% of patients, immune responses induced by the vaccine occurred.

Worth noting for this clone: What it recognizes is unknown.

Profiled with immunoSEQ multiplex PCR; TCRdb holds only in-frame clones, not every one. There are around 100,000 clones in the sample; approximately 89% occur only once, and 0.7% to 0.95% lies in the top ten. Time point in this sample: week 47, end of study. Every single dose of the vaccine, 300 ug of mutant IDH1 20-mer peptide, came with topical imiquimod. New astrocytomas of WHO grade 3 or 4 that were IDH1-mutant and ATRX-lost were found in the donors. The sequences come from PBMCs, collected from a glioma patient whose treatment included an IDH1 peptide vaccine. The source of this sequence is a woman aged 45-59 years with glioma.

This chain's CDR3 is CASSSLDRGGTEQYF. Here the CDR3 DNA reads TGTGCCAGCAGTTCTTTGGACAGGGGGGGGACTGAGCAGTACTTC. The V gene is TRBV6-1, the J gene TRBJ2-7; 10 nucleotides align to TRBD1. This CDR3 is built from 15 residues. In germline, CDR1 is MNHNS, CDR2 SASEGT. The J segment lost 7 bases and the V segment lost 5 bases, leaving 11 bases of the junction unmatched.